The 22 T cell receptor beta chains below come from one sample, sequenced in a study of blood T cell repertoires in COVID-19. Method: immunoSEQ multiplex PCR; TCRdb's copy keeps in-frame clones and lacks some. The sample has approximately 300,000 clones, around nine tenths seen once; the top ten hold over 2.5%. Sample: PBMCs or T cells enriched from blood (not recorded which). These receptors all come from a woman aged 18-29 years who had recovered from COVID-19.

CDR3 protein: CASSLSHQNTQYF. DNA of the CDR3: TGTGCCAGCAGCTTGTCTCATCAGAACACGCAGTATTTT. The genes are TRBV5-4 and TRBJ2-3; D is unclear. CDR1 SGHNT and CDR2 YYREEE come from the germline V gene (reference sequence). The CDR3 contains 13 residues. Trimming cost V 1 base and J 9 bases, with 12 bases left between them.

The chain recombines TRBV7-6 with TRBJ2-2, with D maybe TRBD2 (6 bases). The germline V gene encodes CDR1 SGHVS and CDR2 FNYEAQ. This CDR3 region has 15 residues. V lost 5 bases, J lost 6 bases, and 16 bases lay in between. The CDR3 loop is CASSLDYGGAGELFF. The CDR3, as DNA: TGTGCCAGCAGCCTAGACTATGGCGGGGCCGGGGAGCTGTTTTTT. The entire variable domain, with the rest obtained from reference TRBV7-6 and TRBJ2-2, is as follows: GAGVSQSPRYKVTKRGQDVALRCDPISGHVSLYWYRQALGQGPEFLTYFNYEAQQDKSGLPNDRFSAERPEGSISTLTIQRTEQRDSAMYRCASSLDYGGAGELFFGEGSRLTVL.

This rearrangement joins TRBV15 to TRBJ2-3; maybe TRBD1 (7 bases). Between the trimmed V and J ends, which lost 0 bases and 0 bases, there was a span of 13 bases. The CDR3 covers 17 residues. In germline, CDR1 is LNHNV, CDR2 YYDKDF (reference sequence). DNA for the CDR3: TGTGCCACCAGCAGAGATCTGACAGGGACTAGCACAGATACGCAGTATTTT. Translation gives CATSRDLTGTSTDTQYF. The entire variable domain, with the rest obtained from reference TRBV15 and TRBJ2-3, is as follows: DAMVIQNPRYQVTQFGKPVTLSCSQTLNHNVMYWYQQKSSQAPKLLFHYYDKDFNNEADTPDNFQSRRPNTSFCFLDIRSPGLGDTAMYLCATSRDLTGTSTDTQYFGPGTRLTVL.

This chain uses TRBV3-1 (or the pseudogene TRBV3-2) with TRBJ1-5; 8 bases are shared with TRBD1. This CDR3 has 16 amino acids. Trimming cost V 1 base and J 1 base; bases outside gene matches: 3. CDR1 is LGHDT and CDR2 is YNNKEL in the germline V gene (reference sequence). For the CDR3, the DNA is TGTGCCAGCAGCCAAGGAACAGGGGGAAGCAATCAGCCCCAGCATTTT. This codes for CASSQGTGGSNQPQHF.

The chain joins TRBV5-4 to TRBJ1-2, with 8 bases matching TRBD1. V gave up 1 base and J gave up 4 bases; unmatched junction bases: 6. Germline-derived CDR1 and CDR2 are SGHNT and YYREEE (reference sequence). This CDR3 spans 15 amino acids. In DNA, the CDR3 is TGTGCCAGCAGCTTGTATGCCAGGGGGCTCTATGGCTACACCTTC. Its translation: CASSLYARGLYGYTF.

The chain recombines TRBV4-2 with TRBJ1-2, with 7 bases that match TRBD1. V lost 1 base, J lost 8 bases, and 10 bases stayed unmatched. Germline V gene lookup returns CDR1 LGHNA and CDR2 YNFKEQ. The CDR3 has 15 residues. In nucleotides, the CDR3 is TGTGCCAGCAGCCAAGTTGGAGGGGGCGCGCGGGGCTACACCTTC. It encodes CASSQVGGGARGYTF.

This chain links TRBV28 with TRBJ1-2, with a tentative D call TRBD1 (5 bases). The ends were cut back, 6 bases at V and 8 bases at J, with 19 bases in the middle. This CDR3 has 14 residues. The germline gives CDR1 MDHEN, CDR2 SYDVKM. The chain's CDR3 is CASRWVDSFEGYTF. In DNA, the CDR3 is TGTGCCAGCAGATGGGTTGACAGCTTTGAGGGCTACACCTTC.

The rearrangement uses TRBV5-8 and TRBJ2-3; TRBD2 aligns across 8 bases. There are 15 residues in the CDR3. Trimming took 1 base from V and 6 from J; bases not matched to a gene: 7. From germline, CDR1 is SGHTS and CDR2 YDEGEE. The CDR3 DNA is TGTGCCAGCAGCTTGCAACGGGGGGGCGGGGATACGCAGTATTTT. Its protein is CASSLQRGGGDTQYF.

This clone has only a few counts. The chain combines TRBV15 with TRBJ1-5; 7 bases fit TRBD1. Germline assignment: CDR1 LNHNV and CDR2 YYDKDF (reference sequence). CDR3 length: 20 amino acids. The V and J ends lost 0 bases and 0 bases, in that order; junction bases with no gene match: 14. The CDR3 DNA follows: TGTGCCACCAGCAGAGATCTGACGGGACAGAAAACATATAGCAATCAGCCCCAGCATTTT. This sequence encodes CATSRDLTGQKTYSNQPQHF.

V usage is TRBV3-1 (or the pseudogene TRBV3-2) and J usage is TRBJ2-7; 12 bases map to TRBD2. The junction had 6 bases not matched to a gene; V was cut back by 4 bases and J by 2 bases. The CDR3 covers 16 residues. Per the germline V gene, CDR1 is LGHDT and CDR2 is YNNKEL (reference sequence). In nucleotides, the CDR3 is TGTGCCAGCAGCCTACTAGCGGGGGGTATCCCCTACGAGCAGTACTTC. Translation gives CASSLLAGGIPYEQYF.

The rearrangement links TRBV11-2 to TRBJ1-3; TRBD1 might be the D (6 bases). Germline loops: CDR1 SGHAT, CDR2 FQNNGV. V shed 5 bases and J shed 4 bases, with 15 bases lying between them. This CDR3 has 15 residues. The CDR3 loop reads CASSLTGTWGNTIYF. The CDR3 DNA is TGTGCCAGCAGCCTAACAGGGACCTGGGGAAACACCATATATTTT.

The chain combines TRBV2 with TRBJ1-5; TRBD1 agrees at 9 bases. Germline V gene sequence: CDR1 SNHLY, CDR2 FYNNEI. Unmatched junction bases numbered 4, after V lost 6 bases and J lost 4 bases. The CDR3 extends over 14 amino acids. For the CDR3, the DNA is TGTGCCAGCAGCGCCGACAGGGGGAATCAGCCCCAGCATTTT. Translated, it gives CASSADRGNQPQHF. The full variable domain, completed using reference TRBV2 and TRBJ1-5, is EPEVTQTPSHQVTQMGQEVILRCVPISNHLYFYWYRQILGQKVEFLVSFYNNEISEKSEIFDDQFSVERPDGSNFTLKIRSTKLEDSAMYFCASSADRGNQPQHFGDGTRLSIL.

The V and J genes are TRBV7-2 and TRBJ2-2; the match to TRBD2 covers 9 bases. Germline V gene sequence: CDR1 SGHTA, CDR2 FQGNSA. Unmatched junction bases numbered 4, after V lost 3 bases and J lost 5 bases. The CDR3 extends over 15 amino acids. The CDR3 loop is CASSLSGGSTGELFF. In nucleotides, the CDR3 is TGTGCCAGCAGCTTGAGCGGGGGGAGTACCGGGGAGCTGTTTTTT.

V gene TRBV9 combines with J gene TRBJ2-7, with 10 bases that match TRBD1. Trimming removed 3 bases from V and 1 base from J; junction bases left unmatched: 4. Germline V gene lookup returns CDR1 SGDLS and CDR2 YYNGEE. CDR3 length: 15 amino acids. The CDR3 loop reads CASSERDRGSYEQYF. CDR3 DNA sequence: TGTGCCAGCAGCGAACGGGACAGGGGTTCCTACGAGCAGTACTTC. Combining the CDR3 with reference TRBV9 and TRBJ2-7 gives the whole variable domain DSGVTQTPKHLITATGQRVTLRCSPRSGDLSVYWYQQSLDQGLQFLIQYYNGEERAKGNILERFSAQQFPDLHSELNLSSLELGDSALYFCASSERDRGSYEQYFGPGTRLTVT.

This clone was seen ten or more times. CDR3: CASSSRQGAGMGVSPLHF. CDR3 nucleotides: TGTGCCAGCAGCTCTCGACAGGGGGCCGGTATGGGAGTTTCACCCCTCCACTTT. The chain has TRBV7-2 and TRBJ1-6; the match to TRBD1 covers 10 bases. With V trimmed by 4 bases and J by 9 bases, 15 bases remained unmatched. There are 18 residues in the CDR3. Germline values: CDR1 SGHTA, CDR2 FQGNSA.

The chain recombines TRBV27 with TRBJ2-1; 10 bases are a match to TRBD2. The CDR3 extends over 15 amino acids. Germline V gene lookup returns CDR1 MNHEY and CDR2 SMNVEV (reference sequence). V lost 5 bases and J lost 5; bases outside the gene matches: 6. The CDR3 DNA sequence: TGTGCCAGCAGTCCTCTAGCGGGAGTAGACAATGAGCAGTTCTTC. As protein: CASSPLAGVDNEQFF.

This chain links TRBV5-1 with TRBJ2-7; 9 bases are shared with TRBD1. Trimming at V came to 4 bases and at J to 5 bases, leaving 13 bases not matched to a gene. The CDR3 runs 16 residues. Per the germline V gene, CDR1 is SGHRS and CDR2 is YFSETQ. The CDR3 DNA reads TGCGCCAGCAGCCCGGCCTTTACAGGGGGCGGCCACGAGCAGTACTTC. Its translation is CASSPAFTGGGHEQYF.

The rearrangement links TRBV5-1 to TRBJ2-7; 9 positions match TRBD2. The V gene end was trimmed by 3 bases and the J gene end by 6 bases; junction bases not matched to a gene: 7. Germline V CDR1 and CDR2: SGHRS, YFSETQ. The CDR3 runs 14 residues. DNA of the CDR3: TGCGCCAGCAGCTCGCAGGGACTAGCTATCGAGCAGTACTTC. As protein: CASSSQGLAIEQYF.

V gene TRBV5-1 combines with J gene TRBJ2-5; possible D gene TRBD1, 5 bases. Germline CDR1 is SGHRS and CDR2 is YFSETQ. Trimming pared 2 bases from V and 3 bases from J, leaving 17 bases between. The CDR3 spans 16 residues. The CDR3 protein is CASSFGQGIRKETQYF. The CDR3 DNA reads as TGCGCCAGCAGCTTTGGGCAGGGTATCAGAAAAGAGACCCAGTACTTC.

The chain combines TRBV15 with TRBJ2-1; 11 nucleotides match TRBD2. J gave up 7 bases and V 4 bases, and 12 bases lay outside the gene matches. The V gene's germline CDR1 is LNHNV and CDR2 YYDKDF (reference sequence). This CDR3 region has 17 residues. This CDR3 reads CATSIGRVAGGRNEQFF. For the CDR3, the DNA is TGTGCCACCAGCATTGGGCGGGTAGCGGGAGGGAGAAATGAGCAGTTCTTC.

The J gene is TRBJ1-5, the V gene TRBV2; D is ambiguous. Germline values: CDR1 SNHLY, CDR2 FYNNEI. The CDR3 contains 14 residues. The V end was cut by 10 bases, the J end by 2 bases, with 15 bases between. CDR3 nucleotide sequence: TGTGCCACCAGGAAAGAGGAAGGCAATCAGCCCCAGCATTTT. Encoded protein: CATRKEEGNQPQHF.

The CDR3 DNA is TGCGCCAGCAGCTTGGCCTTGGACAGGTTGGCAGATACGCAGTATTTT. Protein: CASSLALDRLADTQYF. The chain has TRBV5-1 and TRBJ2-3, with TRBD1 matching 7 bases. V was pared by 0 bases and J by 4 bases, with 8 bases of the junction left unmatched. Germline V lookup: CDR1 SGHRS, CDR2 YFSETQ. The CDR3 spans 16 residues.